The 3 T cell receptor beta chains given below trace back to one sample, sequenced in a study of vaccination effects on CD4 cells after COVID-19. Antigen-specific CD4+ T cell clonotypes were called by their expansion after viral peptide-pool culture in ViraFEST. Culturing for 10 days preceded CD4+ T cell isolation. All vaccine recipients tested negative for nucleocapsid antibodies and had never contracted SARS-CoV-2 infection. These receptors have no identified antigens. Data came from immunoSEQ multiplex PCR; TCRdb stores just in-frame clones and leaves some out. The sample holds about 71,000 clones, under 75% seen once. The material was CD4+ T cells from PBMCs cultured with HCoV-OC43 spike peptides, obtained before COVID-19 vaccination. Subset defined: HCoV-OC43 spike overlapping peptide pool stimulation. The receptors come from a human donor who received a COVID-19 vaccine.

CDR3 nucleotide sequence: TGTGCCAGTAACCCCAGTGCCGGTAGGACCCTCTACAATGAGCAGTTCTTC. Its protein is CASNPSAGRTLYNEQFF. The chain combines TRBV19 with TRBJ2-1; D remains unclear. Germline values: CDR1 LNHDA, CDR2 SQIVND (reference sequence). V shed 7 bases and J shed 3 bases, with 22 bases lying between them. CDR3 length equals 17 residues.

J is TRBJ1-2 and V is TRBV6-1; TRBD1 matches 8 bases. The CDR3 is made up of 13 amino acids. Losses at the gene ends were 3 bases for V and 4 bases for J; bases not matched to a gene: 1. CDR1 is MNHNS and CDR2 is SASEGT in the germline V gene. The CDR3 DNA follows: TGTGCCAGCAGTGACGACAGGGGCTATGGCTACACCTTC. This gives the protein CASSDDRGYGYTF.

The V and J genes are TRBV13 and TRBJ2-3, with D perhaps being TRBD1 or TRBD2 (5 bases each). V dropped 0 bases and J dropped 0 bases, with 13 bases sitting between them. The germline V gene encodes CDR1 PRHDT and CDR2 FYEKMQ (reference sequence). This CDR3 has 17 residues. CDR3 coding DNA: TGTGCCAGCAGCTTAGGCCGGGGCGTCACTAGCACAGATACGCAGTATTTT. It specifies CASSLGRGVTSTDTQYF.